The 31 T cell receptor beta chains presented below share a single source sample, sequenced in a study of tissue T cells after allogeneic stem cell transplantation (dated by TCRdb to between 2022 and 2023). What this sample's time point label stands for: mouse harvest day 7 after allogeneic transplant. Each mouse graft consisted of 10^7 T-cell-depleted bone marrow cells plus 10^6 splenic CD5+ T cells and was given by tail vein injection. The library was built by means of the immunoSEQ multiplex PCR assay. Drawn from immuneACCESS, this table holds only the in-frame rearrangements with V and J called that TCRdb kept. Clones are partly lost; checked studies trace under half to an unresolved V gene and leave the rest unexplained. The sample table contains 6,700 or so clones; only one count was recorded for less than 60% of them. The ten largest clones add up to around 7% of the sample. Sequences were obtained from gut tissue. The receptors here all came from a female BALB/c mouse given C57BL/6 T cells with graft-versus-host disease after an allogeneic hematopoietic cell transplant.

With regard to this clone: Genes and germline are mouse. The read finishes 1 residue shy of the CDR3 end, and the germline J gene is used to complete it. This rearrangement joins TRBV23 to TRBJ1-1. CDR3 length: 14 residues. Germline lookup yields CDR1 KGHTA and CDR2 FQNQQP. The part of the CDR3 DNA that was read is TGCTCCAGCAGTCAAGGGCAAACAAACACAGAAGTCTTC. This encodes CSSSQGQTNTEVF. The entire CDR3 is CSSSQGQTNTEVFF.

As regards this clone: Each gene name is a mouse one. Read sequence stops 1 residue before the CDR3 end, and the germline J gene provides the missing end. The chain employs TRBV31 and TRBJ1-4; D not certain. The CDR3 has 13 residues. The germline V and J ends were trimmed by 3 bases and 7 bases, with 12 bases remaining between them. Germline V lookup: CDR1 GKSSPN, CDR2 SITVG. The CDR3 is CAWRAPATERLFF. Partial CDR3 DNA: TGTGCCTGGAGGGCCCCGGCCACCGAAAGATTATTT.

A word on this clone: The gene names given are mouse names. With the read ending 1 residue before the CDR3 end, the germline J gene is used to fill in that end. V usage is TRBV26 and J usage is TRBJ1-4; weak D call: TRBD1 (6 bases). Trimming pared 4 bases from V and 1 base from J, leaving 10 bases between. The germline CDR1 and CDR2 sequences are KGHPV and FQNQEV (reference sequence). The CDR3 covers 15 residues. The chain's CDR3 is CASSPPGHSNERLFF. The CDR3 bases that were read are TGTGCCAGCAGTCCACCGGGACATTCCAACGAAAGATTATTT.

By share, this clone ranks as large. Gene and germline names: mouse. The read terminates 1 residue before the CDR3 end, so the remaining end is supplied by the germline J gene. The J gene is TRBJ2-7, the V gene TRBV13-1, with TRBD2 matching over 7 bases. The J segment lost 4 bases and the V segment lost 2 bases, leaving 3 bases of the junction unmatched. The CDR3 totals 13 residues. Germline V gene sequence: CDR1 NSHNY, CDR2 SYGAGN. The CDR3 is CASSDRGGYEQYF. The sequenced part of the CDR3 DNA is TGTGCCAGCAGTGACCGGGGGGGATATGAACAGTAC.

A note on this clone: Gene and germline names: mouse. The CDR3 end lies 1 residue beyond the end of the read and is filled in from the germline J gene. The chain couples TRBV26 to TRBJ2-5; D unclear. The V and J ends lost 2 bases and 4 bases respectively, with 10 bases between them. Germline V gene lookup returns CDR1 KGHPV and CDR2 FQNQEV (reference sequence). This CDR3 comprises 14 residues. Partial CDR3 DNA: TGTGCCAGCAGTCTGCGGGGTATAAAAGACACCCAGTAC. The encoded protein is CASSLRGIKDTQY. The whole CDR3 reads CASSLRGIKDTQYF.

Note on this clone: Genes and germline come from the mouse. The read gets to within 1 residue of the CDR3 end, and the germline J gene fills in the rest. The genes are TRBV12-2 and TRBJ2-3; D unclear. This CDR3 has 13 amino acids. Germline-derived CDR1 and CDR2 are SGHLS and HYDKME. V dropped 2 bases and J dropped 1 base, with 6 bases sitting between them. CDR3 sequence reads: CASSPTGAETLYF. CDR3 bases read: TGTGCCAGCTCTCCAACAGGTGCAGAAACGCTGTAT.

As regards this clone: Mouse germline and gene names are used. Read sequence stops 1 residue before the CDR3 end, and the germline J gene provides the missing end. The chain couples TRBV4 to TRBJ1-2; 7 bases map to TRBD1. Per germline, CDR1 LGHDT and CDR2 YNNKQL (reference sequence). The trim removed 9 bases at V and 0 bases at J, leaving 7 bases unmatched. This CDR3 is built from 14 residues. The CDR3 bases that were read are TGTGCCAGAGAGGGGCAGGGGGCAAACTCCGACTACACC. Protein product: CAREGQGANSDYT. The whole CDR3 sequence reads CAREGQGANSDYTF.

On this clone itself: Mouse germline and gene names are used. This chain's CDR3 is CASSPGTGRDTLYF. The CDR3 DNA, read in part, is TGTGCCAGCAGTCCGGGTACAGGGAGAGACACCTTGTAC. This sequence joins TRBV26 and TRBJ2-4; maybe TRBD1 (6 bases). The observed sequence ends 1 residue before the CDR3 terminus, with the missing tail filled in from the germline J gene. Trimming took 4 bases from V and 7 from J, leaving 15 bases between them. Germline values: CDR1 KGHPV, CDR2 FQNQEV (reference sequence). The CDR3 length is 14 residues.

Concerning this clone itself: All gene names here are mouse names. The read gets to within 1 residue of the CDR3 end, and the germline J gene fills in the rest. V gene TRBV3 combines with J gene TRBJ2-5; TRBD1 aligns across 9 bases. CDR1 is SNHLY, CDR2 FYNGKV, per germline (reference sequence). The CDR3 totals 14 residues. V dropped 3 bases and J dropped 7; count of bases not matched to a gene: 5. The CDR3 loop is CASSFDRGGNTQYF. The CDR3 bases that were read are TGTGCCAGCAGCTTTGACAGGGGGGGGAACACCCAGTAC. The full variable domain, rest sourced from reference TRBV3 and TRBJ2-5, is GPKVLQIPSHQIIDMGQMVTLNCDPVSNHLYFYWYKQILGQQMEFLVNFYNGKVMEKSKLFKDQFSVERPDGSYFTLKIQPTALEDSAVYFCASSFDRGGNTQYFGPGTRLLVL.

For this clone: The genes and germline here are from mouse. The CDR3 end falls 1 residue outside the read, so it is completed with the germline J gene. This sequence joins TRBV26 and TRBJ2-3, with TRBD2 matching 9 bases. Germline CDR1 KGHPV, CDR2 FQNQEV (reference sequence). V lost 4 bases and J lost 0; bases outside the gene matches: 8. This CDR3 region has 17 residues. CDR3 bases read: TGTGCCAGCAGTCCACGACTGGGGGCCTCTAGTGCAGAAACGCTGTAT. Translating gives CASSPRLGASSAETLY. The whole CDR3 region reads CASSPRLGASSAETLYF.

Notes on this clone: Gene names and germline refer to mouse. The sequenced fragment ends 1 residue before the CDR3 boundary, so the rest is inferred from the germline J gene. The chain recombines TRBV26 with TRBJ2-5; 9 bases fit TRBD1. Trimming at V came to 6 bases and at J to 6 bases, leaving 7 bases not matched to a gene. Looked up from germline, CDR1 is KGHPV and CDR2 is FQNQEV (reference sequence). The CDR3 totals 14 residues. CDR3 sequence reads: CASRGTGKGDTQYF. Incomplete CDR3 DNA: TGTGCCAGCAGAGGGACAGGGAAGGGGGACACCCAGTAC.

As for this clone: Any gene name here is a mouse gene name. The read falls 1 residue short of the CDR3 end, and the missing part is taken from the germline J gene. The rearrangement links TRBV12-2 to TRBJ1-4; D call uncertain. From germline, CDR1 is SGHLS and CDR2 HYDKME. V was shortened by 3 bases and J by 0 bases, with 4 bases between the two germline ends. The CDR3 is 13 amino acids. CDR3 sequence reads: CASSGISNERLFF. The DNA read from the CDR3 is TGTGCCAGCTCTGGAATTTCCAACGAAAGATTATTT.

Details on this clone: The listed genes are named as in mouse. The observed sequence ends 1 residue before the CDR3 terminus, with the missing tail filled in from the germline J gene. V is TRBV26 and J is TRBJ2-5; D is undetermined. V was trimmed by 1 base and J by 0 bases, leaving 2 bases between them. This CDR3 region has 13 residues. Germline V gives CDR1 KGHPV, CDR2 FQNQEV (reference sequence). CDR3 region: CASSLFNQDTQYF. CDR3 bases read: TGTGCCAGCAGTCTGTTTAACCAAGACACCCAGTAC. Full variable domain (missing parts from reference TRBV26 and TRBJ2-5): NSKVIQTPRYLVKGQGQKAKMRCIPEKGHPVVFWYQQNKNNEFKFLINFQNQEVLQQIDMTEKRFSAECPSNSPCSLEIQSSEAGDSALYLCASSLFNQDTQYFGPGTRLLVL.

A remark on this clone: The genes and germline here are from mouse. The part of the CDR3 DNA that was read is TGTGCCAGCAGTCCAACCGGGACGAACACAGAAGTCTTC. Amino acid sequence: CASSPTGTNTEVF. The whole CDR3 protein reads CASSPTGTNTEVFF. The chain links TRBV26 to TRBJ1-1; weak D call: TRBD1 (5 bases). Read coverage stops 1 residue before the CDR3 terminus; the germline J gene supplies the remainder. This CDR3 has 14 amino acids. In germline, CDR1 is KGHPV, CDR2 FQNQEV (reference sequence). The V gene lost 4 bases and the J gene lost 1 base, with 10 bases spanning the gap.

This clone is judged medium-sized. These gene names are mouse names. The read ends 1 residue before the CDR3 terminus; that terminus is restored from the germline J gene. The genes are TRBV13-2 and TRBJ2-7; 12 bases match TRBD2. This CDR3 has 14 amino acids. After removal of 6 bases from V and 5 bases from J, the junction contained 6 bases not matched to a gene. CDR1 is NNHNN, CDR2 SYGAGS, per germline (reference sequence). The CDR3 bases that were read are TGTGCCAGCGTCGACTGGGGGGGCGAAGATGAACAGTAC. It codes for CASVDWGGEDEQY. The whole CDR3 sequence is CASVDWGGEDEQYF.

For this clone: Mouse gene names and germline throughout. The read is 1 residue too short to cover the CDR3 end, so that end is filled in from the germline J gene. V is TRBV26 and J is TRBJ2-7; 11 nucleotides align to TRBD2. V lost 3 bases to trimming and J lost 5 bases; unmatched junction nucleotides: 3. Germline CDR1 and CDR2: KGHPV and FQNQEV (reference sequence). The CDR3 contains 14 residues. The CDR3 spells CASSLWTGGNEQYF. The CDR3 DNA, read in part, is TGTGCCAGCAGTCTTTGGACTGGGGGGAATGAACAGTAC.

Concerning this clone itself: Each gene name is a mouse one. The read gets to within 1 residue of the CDR3 end, and the germline J gene fills in the rest. This rearrangement joins TRBV26 to TRBJ2-7; 9 bases agree with TRBD2. Germline V gene data show CDR1 as KGHPV and CDR2 as FQNQEV (reference sequence). V shed 5 bases, J shed 4 bases, and the junction held 0 bases outside the gene matches. The CDR3 contains 12 residues. Incomplete CDR3 DNA: TGTGCCAGCAGTGGGACTGGGTATGAACAGTAC. This codes for CASSGTGYEQY. In full, the CDR3 reads CASSGTGYEQYF. The whole variable domain, remainder taken from reference TRBV26 and TRBJ2-7, is NSKVIQTPRYLVKGQGQKAKMRCIPEKGHPVVFWYQQNKNNEFKFLINFQNQEVLQQIDMTEKRFSAECPSNSPCSLEIQSSEAGDSALYLCASSGTGYEQYFGPGTRLTVL.

This clone was seen only a few times. The gene names here belong to mouse. The read terminates 1 residue before the CDR3 end, so the remaining end is supplied by the germline J gene. This rearrangement joins TRBV23 to TRBJ1-4; the table's D call TRBD1 went unverified against the DNA. Germline V gene data show CDR1 as KGHTA and CDR2 as FQNQQP. The CDR3 has 14 amino acids. CDR3 DNA (partial): TGCTCCAGCAGTCGGACAGGGGGCAACGAAAGATTATTT. Protein sequence: CSSSRTGGNERLF. The whole CDR3 reads CSSSRTGGNERLFF.

In its sample, this clone was seen a few times. Gene names follow the mouse nomenclature. Read coverage stops 1 residue before the CDR3 terminus; the germline J gene supplies the remainder. This rearrangement joins TRBV26 to TRBJ2-5, with TRBD1 identical over 7 bases. The CDR3 loop spans 14 amino acids. In germline, CDR1 is KGHPV, CDR2 FQNQEV (reference sequence). The V segment lost 3 bases and the J segment 0 bases; nucleotides outside the gene matches: 0. The CDR3 loop is CASSLQGNQDTQYF. The sequenced CDR3 bases are TGTGCCAGCAGTCTACAGGGGAACCAAGACACCCAGTAC. The full variable domain, its missing parts supplied by reference TRBV26 and TRBJ2-5, is NSKVIQTPRYLVKGQGQKAKMRCIPEKGHPVVFWYQQNKNNEFKFLINFQNQEVLQQIDMTEKRFSAECPSNSPCSLEIQSSEAGDSALYLCASSLQGNQDTQYFGPGTRLLVL.

In regard to this clone: Gene labels here are mouse ones. Sequencing ends 1 residue short of the CDR3 end; the germline J gene provides the rest. The chain uses TRBV26 and TRBJ2-3; 8 bases are shared with TRBD2. Trimming at V came to 1 base and at J to 0 bases, leaving 3 bases not matched to a gene. There are 16 residues in the CDR3. The germline gives CDR1 KGHPV, CDR2 FQNQEV (reference sequence). CDR3 amino acids: CASSLLGGTSAETLYF. CDR3 bases read: TGTGCCAGCAGTCTGTTGGGGGGGACTAGTGCAGAAACGCTGTAT.

A word on this clone: Any gene name here is a mouse gene name. The read ends 1 residue early relative to the CDR3; the germline J gene fills the gap. The chain has TRBV2 and TRBJ2-2; 10 bases agree with TRBD2. J lost 5 bases, V lost 0 bases, and 3 bases had no gene match. This CDR3 is 16 amino acids long. The germline CDR1 and CDR2 sequences are LGHNA and YSYQKL. CDR3 bases read: TGTGCCAGCAGCCAAGACCTGGGGGGGCCGACCGGGCAGCTCTAC. It translates to CASSQDLGGPTGQLY. The full CDR3 sequence reads CASSQDLGGPTGQLYF.

By share, this clone ranks as medium-sized. The gene symbols are mouse symbols. Sequencing ends 1 residue short of the CDR3 end; the germline J gene provides the rest. The gene calls are TRBV16 and TRBJ1-2, with 8 nucleotides matching TRBD1. Germline V lookup: CDR1 SGHSA, CDR2 FRNQAP. The CDR3 extends over 14 amino acids. Trimming removed 6 bases from V and 0 bases from J; junction bases left unmatched: 3. CDR3 DNA, as far as it was read: TGTGCAAGCAGTCGACAGGGGACAAACTCCGACTACACC. It specifies CASSRQGTNSDYT. The entire CDR3 sequence reads CASSRQGTNSDYTF. The whole variable domain, remainder taken from reference TRBV16 and TRBJ1-2, is NAGVIQTPRHKVTGKGQEATLWCEPISGHSAVFWYRQTIVQGLEFLTYFRNQAPIDDSGMPKERFSAQMPNQSHSTLKIQSTQPQDSAVYLCASSRQGTNSDYTFGSGTRLLVI.

This clone was counted between two and nine times. The genes and germline here are from mouse. Read sequence stops 1 residue before the CDR3 end, and the germline J gene provides the missing end. This sequence joins TRBV20 and TRBJ1-3, with unresolved D. The CDR3 has 13 residues. The germline V and J ends were trimmed by 3 bases and 0 bases, with 6 bases remaining between them. CDR1 is GFQATS, CDR2 STVNSAI, per germline. Partial CDR3 DNA: TGTGGTGCTAGCCAAAATTCTGGAAATACGCTCTAT. Its protein product is CGASQNSGNTLY. The full CDR3 sequence reads CGASQNSGNTLYF.

Turning to this clone: Here the gene names and germline are mouse. The DNA ends 1 residue before the CDR3 does, and the rest of the CDR3 is filled in from the germline J gene. The chain links TRBV1 to TRBJ2-5, with 12 bases that match TRBD2. In germline, CDR1 is NSQYPW, CDR2 LRSPGD (reference sequence). With V trimmed by 4 bases and J by 4 bases, 0 bases remained unmatched. This CDR3 spans 14 amino acids. The CDR3 loop is CTCSGTGGEDTQYF. CDR3 bases read: TGCACCTGCAGTGGGACTGGGGGGGAAGACACCCAGTAC.

Of note for this clone: Gene names and germline match the mouse. The read ends 1 residue early relative to the CDR3; the germline J gene fills the gap. The chain is built from TRBV26 and TRBJ2-4; 11 bases align to TRBD1. Trimming cost V 8 bases and J 0 bases; bases outside gene matches: 4. This CDR3 spans 15 amino acids. Looked up from germline, CDR1 is KGHPV and CDR2 is FQNQEV (reference sequence). The CDR3 here is CASSRTGGSQNTLYF. The sequenced part of the CDR3 DNA is TGTGCCAGCTCAAGGACAGGGGGCAGTCAAAACACCTTGTAC.

This clone is categorized as medium-sized. Gene names are mouse gene names. The CDR3 is cut off 1 residue early in the read; its end comes from the germline J gene. The chain combines TRBV14 with TRBJ2-1; TRBD1 matches 10 bases. The J segment lost 4 bases and the V segment lost 4 bases, leaving 5 bases of the junction unmatched. Germline CDR1 is SGHDT and CDR2 is FRDEAV. This CDR3 region has 15 residues. The CDR3 sequence: CASSHPGQGYAEQFF. The part of the CDR3 DNA that was read is TGTGCCAGCAGTCACCCGGGACAGGGGTATGCTGAGCAGTTC. The complete variable domain, with remaining parts taken from reference TRBV14 and TRBJ2-1, reads EAGVTQSPRYAVLQEGQAVSFWCDPISGHDTLYWYQQPRDQGPQLLVYFRDEAVIDNSQLPSDRFSAVRPKGTNSTLKIQSAKQGDTATYLCASSHPGQGYAEQFFGPGTRLTVL.

As regards this clone: Gene names and germline match the mouse. With the read ending 1 residue before the CDR3 end, the germline J gene is used to fill in that end. The chain joins TRBV1 to TRBJ1-3, with D uncertain. The CDR3 has 15 amino acids. V was trimmed by 1 base and J by 0 bases, leaving 7 bases between them. Germline CDR1 NSQYPW, CDR2 LRSPGD (reference sequence). CDR3 DNA (partial): TGCACCTGCAGTGCAGCCGGATCTTCTGGAAATACGCTCTAT. Translating it yields CTCSAAGSSGNTLY. Given in full, the CDR3 is CTCSAAGSSGNTLYF.

This clone is categorized as medium-sized. The genes are named according to mouse. The CDR3 end lies 1 residue beyond the end of the read and is filled in from the germline J gene. The J gene is TRBJ2-7, the V gene TRBV26; 7 bases are shared with TRBD1. The CDR3 is 13 residues long. The germline V gene encodes CDR1 KGHPV and CDR2 FQNQEV (reference sequence). V lost 2 bases, J lost 4 bases, and 2 bases stayed unmatched. CDR3 in amino acids: CASSLGDSYEQYF. The sequenced part of the CDR3 DNA is TGTGCCAGCAGTCTGGGGGACAGTTATGAACAGTAC. Looking up the rest from reference TRBV26 and TRBJ2-7 gives the full variable domain: NSKVIQTPRYLVKGQGQKAKMRCIPEKGHPVVFWYQQNKNNEFKFLINFQNQEVLQQIDMTEKRFSAECPSNSPCSLEIQSSEAGDSALYLCASSLGDSYEQYFGPGTRLTVL.

This clone was seen only a few times. The gene names given are mouse names. The CDR3 goes on 1 residue after the read ends, and that part is filled in from the germline J gene. V gene TRBV3 combines with J gene TRBJ1-3; 8 bases line up with TRBD1. There are 16 residues in the CDR3. The germline CDR1 and CDR2 sequences are SNHLY and FYNGKV (reference sequence). V shed 1 base and J 1 base; nucleotides not matched to a gene: 3. CDR3 bases read: TGTGCCAGCAGCTTAGGAGGACAGGGATCTGGAAATACGCTCTAT. It specifies CASSLGGQGSGNTLY. The whole CDR3 is CASSLGGQGSGNTLYF.

This clone occurred a few times. All gene names here are mouse names. Read sequence stops 1 residue before the CDR3 end, and the germline J gene provides the missing end. The rearrangement uses TRBV3 and TRBJ1-3; 8 bases agree with TRBD1. Germline lookup yields CDR1 SNHLY and CDR2 FYNGKV (reference sequence). The junction had 1 base not matched to a gene; V was cut back by 6 bases and J by 0 bases. The CDR3 runs to 14 residues. The DNA read from the CDR3 is TGTGCCAGCAGGGACAGGGATTCTGGAAATACGCTCTAT. It yields the protein CASRDRDSGNTLY. The whole CDR3 protein reads CASRDRDSGNTLYF.

This clone came up a few times. These gene names are mouse names. The read falls 1 residue short of the CDR3 end, and the missing part is taken from the germline J gene. V and J are TRBV4 and TRBJ2-2, with D hard to call. CDR1 and CDR2 (germline): LGHDT, YNNKQL (reference sequence). V lost 5 bases and J 9 bases, leaving 7 bases between the germline ends. This CDR3 region has 11 residues. This CDR3 is CASSPGRQLYF. The covered CDR3 bases are TGTGCCAGCAGCCCCGGCCGGCAGCTCTAC.